The 10 T cell receptor beta chains listed next were all sequenced from one sample in a study of identical twins. TCRdb itself ran the 5' RACE reads through MiXCR, one entry per CDR3 protein. The table records fewer than 900,000 distinct CDR3 sequences, 15% to 20% of them present only once. The sample also formed part of further work on T cells expressing NK-cell markers.

Sequenced: PBMCs. All receptors come from a woman between 18 and 29 years old in good health.

This clonotype was found a few times. The chain couples TRBV7-2 to TRBJ2-1; TRBD1 agrees at 12 bases. Trimming cost V 8 bases and J 10 bases; bases outside gene matches: 12. In germline, CDR1 is SGHTA, CDR2 FQGNSA. The CDR3 extends over 15 amino acids. The CDR3 bases are TGTGCCAGCGGCTCGCTGGGACAGGGGGCCGGGGAGCAGTTCTTC. Amino acid sequence: CASGSLGQGAGEQFF. The full variable domain, its missing parts supplied by reference TRBV7-2 and TRBJ2-1, is GAGVSQSPSNKVTEKGKDVELRCDPISGHTALYWYRQSLGQGLEFLIYFQGNSAPDKSGLPSDRFSAERTGGSVSTLTIQRTQQEDSAVYLCASGSLGQGAGEQFFGPGTRLTVL.

This sequence joins TRBV12-3 or TRBV12-4 and TRBJ2-1; TRBD1 matches 8 bases. The CDR3 is 14 residues long. Trimming cost V 5 bases and J 8 bases; bases outside gene matches: 8. CDR3 nucleotides: TGTGCCAGCAGTCCGGACAGGGATCAGCATGAGCAGTTCTTC. This encodes CASSPDRDQHEQFF.

This clonotype occurred many times. The chain carries TRBV20-1 and TRBJ2-1; 15 bases map to TRBD2. The length of the CDR3 is 15 residues. J gave up 7 bases and V 5 bases, and 6 bases lay outside the gene matches. Germline CDR1 is DFQATT and CDR2 is SNEGSKA (reference sequence). For the CDR3, the DNA is TGCAGTGCTCCAGGACTAGCGGGAGGGAGGAATGAGCAGTTCTTC. Translated, it gives CSAPGLAGGRNEQFF.

This clonotype was counted at least ten times. This chain connects TRBV12-3 or TRBV12-4 to TRBJ2-7; possible D gene TRBD2, 7 bases. The CDR3 is 15 amino acids. V gave up 4 bases and J gave up 3 bases, with 16 bases separating them. CDR3 residues: CASSSMEGGHYEQYF. In DNA, the CDR3 is TGTGCCAGCAGTTCTATGGAGGGGGGGCACTACGAGCAGTACTTC.

This clonotype has a handful of counts. The J gene is TRBJ2-1, the V gene TRBV27; 9 bases fit TRBD1. V was clipped by 3 bases and J by 6 bases; unmatched bases: 3. The germline gives CDR1 MNHEY, CDR2 SMNVEV (reference sequence). This CDR3 has 14 residues. The CDR3 bases are TGTGCCAGCAGTTTGGGGACAGGGATCAATGAGCAGTTCTTC. This sequence encodes CASSLGTGINEQFF.

Only a few counts were recorded for this clonotype. This chain links TRBV6-5 with TRBJ2-1; 12 nucleotides match TRBD2. Germline loops: CDR1 MNHEY, CDR2 SVGAGI. The CDR3 runs 15 residues. V lost 8 bases, J lost 7 bases, and 9 bases stayed unmatched. The CDR3 DNA reads as TGTGCCAGCGTATACACTAGCGGGGGGCTTAATGAGCAGTTCTTC. Translation: CASVYTSGGLNEQFF.

This clonotype has just a few counts. The chain uses TRBV12-3 or TRBV12-4 and TRBJ2-6; D gene uncertain. CDR3 length equals 16 residues. V lost 2 bases to trimming and J lost 2 bases, with 10 bases between them. The CDR3 here is CASSLLEAPGANVLTF. DNA of the CDR3: TGTGCCAGCAGTTTACTCGAGGCCCCTGGGGCCAACGTCCTGACTTTC.

This clonotype showed up just a few times. The genes are TRBV12-3 or TRBV12-4 and TRBJ2-7; D ambiguous. The CDR3 covers 13 residues. V dropped 3 bases and J dropped 3 bases, with 9 bases sitting between them. CDR3 DNA: TGTGCCAGCAGTTTGAACAGCTACTACGAGCAGTACTTC. This encodes CASSLNSYYEQYF.

The rearrangement links TRBV4-2 to TRBJ2-2; the D is unclear. CDR1 and CDR2 (germline): LGHNA, YNFKEQ. The V end lost 8 bases, the J end lost 6 bases, and 10 bases lay between the germline ends. This CDR3 is built from 12 residues. The CDR3 loop is CASGIRSGELFF. In nucleotides, the CDR3 is TGTGCCAGCGGCATCCGATCCGGGGAGCTGTTTTTT.

This clonotype showed up just a few times. The chain recombines TRBV2 with TRBJ1-2, with D hard to call. V dropped 0 bases and J dropped 4 bases, with 6 bases sitting between them. CDR3 length: 13 amino acids. Germline lookup yields CDR1 SNHLY and CDR2 FYNNEI. CDR3 loop: CASSEAKIYGYTF. The CDR3 DNA sequence: TGTGCCAGCAGTGAAGCAAAGATCTATGGCTACACCTTC.